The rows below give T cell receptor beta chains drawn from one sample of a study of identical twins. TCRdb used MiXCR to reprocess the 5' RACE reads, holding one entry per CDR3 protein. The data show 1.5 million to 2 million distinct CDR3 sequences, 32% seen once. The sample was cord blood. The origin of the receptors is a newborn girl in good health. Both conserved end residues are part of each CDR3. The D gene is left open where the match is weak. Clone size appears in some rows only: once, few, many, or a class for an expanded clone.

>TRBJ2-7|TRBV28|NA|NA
TGTGCCAGCAGGAAGTTCTACGAGCAGTACTTC
CASRKFYEQYF
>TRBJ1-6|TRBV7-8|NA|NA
TGTGCCAGCAGCTTAGGCGGGGCCAATTCACCCCCCCACTTT
CASSLGGANSPPHF
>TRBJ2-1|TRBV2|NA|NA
TGTGCCAGCAGTGAATGGGGGCGGAACAATGAGCAGTTCTTC
CASSEWGRNNEQFF
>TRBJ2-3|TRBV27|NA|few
TGTGCCAGCAGTTTGCGTCTTACCACAGATACGCAGTATTTT
CASSLRLTTDTQYF
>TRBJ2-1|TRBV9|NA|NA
TGTGCCAGCAGCGGCCGCCTAAAGAGCTCCTACAATGGGCAGTTCTTC
CASSGRLKSSYNGQFF
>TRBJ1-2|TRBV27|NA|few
TGTGCCAGCAGTTTAACCAGGGGATTGGTTGGCTACACCTTC
CASSLTRGLVGYTF
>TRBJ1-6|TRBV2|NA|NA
TGTGCCAGCAGTGAAGCGGACCGGGGGGTCAATTCACCCCTCCACTTT
CASSEADRGVNSPLHF
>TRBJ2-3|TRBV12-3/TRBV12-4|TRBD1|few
TGTGCCAGCACCTGGACAGGGGGCTTTACAGATACGCAGTATTTT
CASTWTGGFTDTQYF
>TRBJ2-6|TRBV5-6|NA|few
TGTGCCAGCAGCCGAGGGGCTGGGGCCAACGTCCTGACTTTC
CASSRGAGANVLTF
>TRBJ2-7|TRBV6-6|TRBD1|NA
TGTGCCAGCAGTTTTAATACAGGGGGCGCGAGAGGGAGCGAGCAGTACTTC
CASSFNTGGARGSEQYF
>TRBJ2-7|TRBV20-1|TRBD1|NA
TGCAGTGCTAACGACAGGGGGGGGTTCTACGAGCAGTACTTC
CSANDRGGFYEQYF
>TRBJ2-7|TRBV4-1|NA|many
TGCGCCAGCAGCCAAGTGCGGGCCTACGAGCAGTACTTC
CASSQVRAYEQYF
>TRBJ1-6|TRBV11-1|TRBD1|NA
TGTGCCAGCAGCTTAGCGGACAGGGGACCACCCCTCCACTTT
CASSLADRGPPLHF
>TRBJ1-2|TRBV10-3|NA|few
TGTGCCATCAGTGTCGGGGTCGGCTACACCTTC
CAISVGVGYTF
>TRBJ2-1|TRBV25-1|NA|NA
TGTGCCAGCAGTGATCCCAAACGGAAGTCTCGCTACAATGAGCAGTTCTTC
CASSDPKRKSRYNEQFF
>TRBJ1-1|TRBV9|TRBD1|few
TGTGCCAGCAGCGTTGGTGGACAGGACACTGAAGCTTTCTTT
CASSVGGQDTEAFF
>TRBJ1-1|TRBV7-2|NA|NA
TGTGCCAGCAGCTTCGGCTCCGGGAGGACTGAAGCTTTCTTT
CASSFGSGRTEAFF
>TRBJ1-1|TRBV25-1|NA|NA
TGTGCCAGCAGTGTAGGGTGGGGGGCGGCTGAAGCTTTCTTT
CASSVGWGAAEAFF
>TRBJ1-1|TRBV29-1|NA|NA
TGCAGCGTTGGAAGGCGAGGGACGGAAGCTTTCTTT
CSVGRRGTEAFF